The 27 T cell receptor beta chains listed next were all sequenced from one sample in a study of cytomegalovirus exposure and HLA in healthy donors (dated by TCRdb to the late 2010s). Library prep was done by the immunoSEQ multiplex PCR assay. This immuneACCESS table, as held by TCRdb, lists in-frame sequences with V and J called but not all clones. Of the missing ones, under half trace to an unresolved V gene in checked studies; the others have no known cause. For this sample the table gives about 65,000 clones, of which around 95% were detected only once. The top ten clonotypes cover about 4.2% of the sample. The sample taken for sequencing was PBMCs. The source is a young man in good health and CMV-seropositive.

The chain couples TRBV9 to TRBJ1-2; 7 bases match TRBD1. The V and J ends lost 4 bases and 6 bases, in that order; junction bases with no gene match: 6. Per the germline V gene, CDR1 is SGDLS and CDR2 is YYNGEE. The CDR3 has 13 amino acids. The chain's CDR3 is CASSPSRGDGYTF. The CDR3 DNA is TGTGCCAGCAGCCCTAGCAGGGGGGATGGCTACACCTTC.

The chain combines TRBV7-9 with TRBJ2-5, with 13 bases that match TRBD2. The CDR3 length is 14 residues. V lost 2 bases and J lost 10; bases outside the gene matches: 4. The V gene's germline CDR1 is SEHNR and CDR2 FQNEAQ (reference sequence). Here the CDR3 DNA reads TGTGCCAGCAGCTTAAGACTAGCGGGGGGTAACCAGTACTTC. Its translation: CASSLRLAGGNQYF.

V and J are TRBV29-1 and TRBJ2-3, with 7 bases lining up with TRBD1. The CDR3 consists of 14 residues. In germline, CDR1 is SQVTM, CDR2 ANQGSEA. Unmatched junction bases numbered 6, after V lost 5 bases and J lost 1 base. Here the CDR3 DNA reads TGCAGCGTTCGAGGGACAGCACGCACAGATACGCAGTATTTT. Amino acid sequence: CSVRGTARTDTQYF.

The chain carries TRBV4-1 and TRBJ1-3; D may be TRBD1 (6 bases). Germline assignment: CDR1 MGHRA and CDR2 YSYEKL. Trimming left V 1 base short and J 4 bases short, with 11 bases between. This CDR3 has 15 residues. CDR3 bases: TGCGCCAGCAGCCAAGTAGGACAGAGAGGAAACACCATATATTTT. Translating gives CASSQVGQRGNTIYF.

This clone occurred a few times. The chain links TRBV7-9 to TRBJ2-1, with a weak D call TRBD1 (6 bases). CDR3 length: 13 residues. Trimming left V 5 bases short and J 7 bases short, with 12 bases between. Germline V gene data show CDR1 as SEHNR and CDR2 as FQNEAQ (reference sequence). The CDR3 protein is CASSLTQGNEQFF. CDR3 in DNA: TGTGCCAGCAGCCTAACTCAGGGGAATGAGCAGTTCTTC.

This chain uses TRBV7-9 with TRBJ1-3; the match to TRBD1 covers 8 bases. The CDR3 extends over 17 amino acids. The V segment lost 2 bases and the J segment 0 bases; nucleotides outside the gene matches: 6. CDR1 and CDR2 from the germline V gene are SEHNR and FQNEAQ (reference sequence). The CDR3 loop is CASSLLRTGSSGNTIYF. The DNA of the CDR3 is TGTGCCAGCAGCTTACTACGGACAGGGAGCTCTGGAAACACCATATATTTT. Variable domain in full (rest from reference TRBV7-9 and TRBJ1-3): DTGVSQNPRHKITKRGQNVTFRCDPISEHNRLYWYRQTLGQGPEFLTYFQNEAQLEKSRLLSDRFSAERPKGSFSTLEIQRTEQGDSAMYLCASSLLRTGSSGNTIYFGEGSWLTVV.

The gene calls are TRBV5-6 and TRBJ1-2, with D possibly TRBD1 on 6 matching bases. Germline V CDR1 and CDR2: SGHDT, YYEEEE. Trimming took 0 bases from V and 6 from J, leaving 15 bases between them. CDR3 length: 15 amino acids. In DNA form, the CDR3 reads TGTGCCAGCAGCTTGGCTATATACAGGGTTCATGGCTACACCTTC. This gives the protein CASSLAIYRVHGYTF.

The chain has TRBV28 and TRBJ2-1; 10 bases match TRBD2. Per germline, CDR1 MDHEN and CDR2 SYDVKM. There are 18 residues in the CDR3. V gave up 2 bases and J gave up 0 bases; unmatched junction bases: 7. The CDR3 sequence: CASSLDLAGDSSYNEQFF. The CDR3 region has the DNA TGTGCCAGCAGTTTAGACCTAGCGGGAGATAGCTCCTACAATGAGCAGTTCTTC.

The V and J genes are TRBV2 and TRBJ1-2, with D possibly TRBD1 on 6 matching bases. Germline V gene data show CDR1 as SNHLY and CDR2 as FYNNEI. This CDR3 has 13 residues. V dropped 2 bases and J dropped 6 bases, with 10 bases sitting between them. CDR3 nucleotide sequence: TGTGCCAGCAGTGAATGGACAGAAGATGGCTACACCTTC. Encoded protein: CASSEWTEDGYTF. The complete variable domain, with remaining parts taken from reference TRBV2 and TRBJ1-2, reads EPEVTQTPSHQVTQMGQEVILRCVPISNHLYFYWYRQILGQKVEFLVSFYNNEISEKSEIFDDQFSVERPDGSNFTLKIRSTKLEDSAMYFCASSEWTEDGYTFGSGTRLTVV.

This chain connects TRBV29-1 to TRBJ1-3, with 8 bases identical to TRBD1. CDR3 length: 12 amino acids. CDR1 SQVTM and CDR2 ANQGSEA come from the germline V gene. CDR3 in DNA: TGCAGTCTCAGGACAGGGGGAAACACCATATATTTT. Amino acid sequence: CSLRTGGNTIYF.

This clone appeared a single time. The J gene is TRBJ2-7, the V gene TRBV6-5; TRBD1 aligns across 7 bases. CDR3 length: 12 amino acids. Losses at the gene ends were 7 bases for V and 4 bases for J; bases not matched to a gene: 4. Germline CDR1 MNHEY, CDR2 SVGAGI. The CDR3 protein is CASTTDRYEQYF. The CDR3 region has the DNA TGTGCCAGCACTACGGACAGGTACGAGCAGTACTTC.

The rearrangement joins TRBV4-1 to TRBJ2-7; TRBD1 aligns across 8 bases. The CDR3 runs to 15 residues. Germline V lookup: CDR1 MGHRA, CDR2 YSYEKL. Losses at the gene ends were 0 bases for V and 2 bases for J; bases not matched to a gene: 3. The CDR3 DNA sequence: TGCGCCAGCAGCCAAGAGGACAGGGTAGCCTACGAGCAGTACTTC. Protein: CASSQEDRVAYEQYF.

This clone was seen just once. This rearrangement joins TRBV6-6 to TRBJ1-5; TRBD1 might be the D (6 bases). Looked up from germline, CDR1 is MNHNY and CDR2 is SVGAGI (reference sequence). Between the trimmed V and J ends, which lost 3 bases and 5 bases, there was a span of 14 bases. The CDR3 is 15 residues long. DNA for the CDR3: TGTGCCAGCAGTTATCTCGGGGCAGGGGATCAGCCCCAGCATTTT. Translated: CASSYLGAGDQPQHF.

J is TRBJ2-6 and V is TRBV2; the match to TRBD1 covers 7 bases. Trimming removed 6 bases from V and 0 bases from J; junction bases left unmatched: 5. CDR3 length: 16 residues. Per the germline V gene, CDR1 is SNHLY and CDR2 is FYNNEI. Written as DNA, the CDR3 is TGTGCCAGCAGCCGCCGGGACAGCTCTGGGGCCAACGTCCTGACTTTC. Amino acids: CASSRRDSSGANVLTF.

CDR3 in DNA: TGTGCCAGCAGCCAAAATTCACCCCTCCACTTT. Translated, it gives CASSQNSPLHF. The chain uses TRBV11-2 and TRBJ1-6; no clear D gene. The V and J ends lost 5 bases and 7 bases respectively, with 3 bases between them. The length of the CDR3 is 11 residues. CDR1 and CDR2 (germline): SGHAT, FQNNGV.

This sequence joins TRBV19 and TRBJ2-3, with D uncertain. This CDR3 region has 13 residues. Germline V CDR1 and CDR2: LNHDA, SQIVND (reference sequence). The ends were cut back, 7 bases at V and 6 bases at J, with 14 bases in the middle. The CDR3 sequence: CASTYGGGDTQYF. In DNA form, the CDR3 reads TGTGCCAGTACGTACGGCGGTGGGGATACGCAGTATTTT.

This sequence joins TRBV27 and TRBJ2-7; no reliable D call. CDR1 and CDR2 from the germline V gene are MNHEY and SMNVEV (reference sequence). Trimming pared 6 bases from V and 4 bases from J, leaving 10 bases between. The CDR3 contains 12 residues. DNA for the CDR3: TGTGCCAGCAGCCATTCCGGGTACGAGCAGTACTTC. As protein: CASSHSGYEQYF.

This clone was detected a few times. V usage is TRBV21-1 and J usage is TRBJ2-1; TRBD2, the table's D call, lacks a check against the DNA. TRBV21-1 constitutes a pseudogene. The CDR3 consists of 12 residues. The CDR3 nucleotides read TGTGCCAGCAGCAAACGGACTAAAGAGCAGTTCTTC. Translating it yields CASSKRTKEQFF.

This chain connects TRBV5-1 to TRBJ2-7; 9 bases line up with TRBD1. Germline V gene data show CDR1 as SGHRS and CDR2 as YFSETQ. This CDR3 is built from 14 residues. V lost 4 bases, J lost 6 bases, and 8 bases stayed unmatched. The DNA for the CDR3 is TGCGCCAGCAGCCCGGGACAGGGCCTTCTCGAGCAGTACTTC. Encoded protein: CASSPGQGLLEQYF.

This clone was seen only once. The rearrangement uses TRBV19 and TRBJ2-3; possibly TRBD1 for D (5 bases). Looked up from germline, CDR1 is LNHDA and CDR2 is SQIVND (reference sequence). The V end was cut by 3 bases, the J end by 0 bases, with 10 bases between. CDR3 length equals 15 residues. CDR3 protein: CASSMIQGSTDTQYF. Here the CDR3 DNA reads TGTGCCAGTAGTATGATCCAGGGTAGCACAGATACGCAGTATTTT.

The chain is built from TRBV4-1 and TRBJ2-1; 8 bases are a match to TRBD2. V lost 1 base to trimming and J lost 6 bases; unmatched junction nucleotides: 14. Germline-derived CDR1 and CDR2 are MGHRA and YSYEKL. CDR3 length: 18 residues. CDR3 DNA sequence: TGCGCCAGCAGCCAAGTTGGGCCGCGGGGGGCTCTTATCAATGAGCAGTTCTTC. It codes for CASSQVGPRGALINEQFF.

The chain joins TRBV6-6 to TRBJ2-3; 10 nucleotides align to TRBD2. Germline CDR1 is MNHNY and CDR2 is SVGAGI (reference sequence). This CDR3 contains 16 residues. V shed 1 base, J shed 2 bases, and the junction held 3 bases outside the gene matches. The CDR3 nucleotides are TGTGCCAGCAGTTACTTAGCGGGAGGACCCACAGATACGCAGTATTTT. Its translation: CASSYLAGGPTDTQYF.

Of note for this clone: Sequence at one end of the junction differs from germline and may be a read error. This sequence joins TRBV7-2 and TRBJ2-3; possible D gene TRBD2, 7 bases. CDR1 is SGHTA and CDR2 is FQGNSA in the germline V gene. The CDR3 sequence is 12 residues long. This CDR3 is CASSASGWGPRF. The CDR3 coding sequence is TGTGCCAGCAGCGCTAGCGGCTGGGGGCCCCGTTTT. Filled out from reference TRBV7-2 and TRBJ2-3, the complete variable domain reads GAGVSQSPSNKVTEKGKDVELRCDPISGHTALYWYRQSLGQGLEFLIYFQGNSAPDKSGLPSDRFSAERTGGSVSTLTIQRTQQEDSAVYLCASSASGWGPRFGPGTRLTVL.

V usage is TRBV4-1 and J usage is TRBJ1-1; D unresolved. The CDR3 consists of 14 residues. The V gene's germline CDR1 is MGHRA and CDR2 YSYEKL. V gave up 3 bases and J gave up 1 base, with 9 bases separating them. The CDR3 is CASSQPRGNTEAFF. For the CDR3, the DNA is TGCGCCAGCAGCCAGCCCCGGGGGAACACTGAAGCTTTCTTT.

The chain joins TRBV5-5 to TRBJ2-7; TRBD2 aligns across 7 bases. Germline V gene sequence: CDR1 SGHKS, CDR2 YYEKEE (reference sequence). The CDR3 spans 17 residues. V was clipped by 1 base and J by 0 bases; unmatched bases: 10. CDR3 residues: CASSLTVGGYSSYEQYF. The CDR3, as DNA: TGTGCCAGCAGCTTGACTGTGGGGGGGTATAGCTCCTACGAGCAGTACTTC. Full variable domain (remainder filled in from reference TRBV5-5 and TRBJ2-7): DAGVTQSPTHLIKTRGQQVTLRCSPISGHKSVSWYQQVLGQGPQFIFQYYEKEERGRGNFPDRFSARQFPNYSSELNVNALLLGDSALYLCASSLTVGGYSSYEQYFGPGTRLTVT.

CDR3 nucleotide sequence: TGTGCCAGCAGCGTAGACCCCGGGTCGGACACCATATATTTT. Its protein is CASSVDPGSDTIYF. This chain joins TRBV9 and TRBJ1-3; D gene ambiguous. The V end lost 0 bases, the J end lost 8 bases, and 12 bases lay between the germline ends. CDR3 size: 14 residues. From germline, CDR1 is SGDLS and CDR2 YYNGEE.

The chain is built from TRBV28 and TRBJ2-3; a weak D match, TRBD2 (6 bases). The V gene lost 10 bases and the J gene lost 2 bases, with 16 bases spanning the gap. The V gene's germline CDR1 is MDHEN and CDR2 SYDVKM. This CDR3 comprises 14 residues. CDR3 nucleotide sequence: TGTGCCACCGCTCTAGCGTCCTACACAGATACGCAGTATTTT. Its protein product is CATALASYTDTQYF.